This entry lists 19 T cell receptor beta chains sequenced from one sample in a study of spatial heterogeneity in lung cancer. Time point in this sample: blood at routine non-recurrence follow-up after resection. TCRdb re-derived calls from the 5' RACE reads in MiXCR, one entry per CDR3 protein. The sample yields under 35,000 distinct CDR3 sequences, 5.4% seen once. The sample here was PBMCs, taken at follow-up. These receptors originate from a female donor with early-stage non-small cell lung cancer.

In its sample, this clonotype was seen many times. The chain uses TRBV19 and TRBJ1-5; 10 bases are shared with TRBD1. This CDR3 is built from 14 residues. Germline values: CDR1 LNHDA, CDR2 SQIVND (reference sequence). The V segment lost 7 bases and the J segment 4 bases; nucleotides outside the gene matches: 4. CDR3 in amino acids: CASTRDRGNQPQHF. In DNA form, the CDR3 reads TGTGCCAGTACCCGGGACAGGGGTAATCAGCCCCAGCATTTT.

There are many counts of this clonotype. The chain is built from TRBV12-3 or TRBV12-4 and TRBJ2-1, with D tentatively TRBD1 (5 bases). V was clipped by 4 bases and J by 9 bases, with 16 bases between them. The CDR3 is 14 residues long. DNA of the CDR3: TGTGCCAGCAGTTCCGCCGCTGGGGCTAGTGAGCAGTTCTTC. It translates to CASSSAAGASEQFF.

This clonotype was counted at least ten times. J is TRBJ2-5 and V is TRBV7-9; D is tentatively TRBD1 or TRBD2 (5 bases each). V lost 5 bases and J lost 2, with 15 bases in between. The germline V gene encodes CDR1 SEHNR and CDR2 FQNEAQ (reference sequence). This CDR3 contains 15 residues. In DNA, the CDR3 is TGTGCCAGCAGCCCGGGATCGACAGCACAAGAGACCCAGTACTTC. It specifies CASSPGSTAQETQYF.

This sequence joins TRBV6-1 and TRBJ1-6; TRBD1 aligns across 7 bases. With V trimmed by 2 bases and J by 7 bases, 8 bases remained unmatched. The CDR3 consists of 16 residues. Germline V gene sequence: CDR1 MNHNS, CDR2 SASEGT. The DNA of the CDR3 is TGTGCCAGCAGTGAACTAGCGACAGGGCAAAATTCACCCCTCCACTTT. It yields the protein CASSELATGQNSPLHF.

Many counts were recorded for this clonotype. This chain joins TRBV20-1 and TRBJ2-2; TRBD2 is a possible D gene (7 bases). The germline V and J ends were trimmed by 4 bases and 13 bases, with 22 bases remaining between them. Germline CDR1 and CDR2: DFQATT and SNEGSKA (reference sequence). The length of the CDR3 is 14 residues. DNA for the CDR3: TGCAGTGCTACCCCACCTAACAGGGAGGGCGGGCTGTTTTTT. Protein sequence: CSATPPNREGGLFF.

This clonotype was seen repeatedly, ten times or more. The chain couples TRBV20-1 to TRBJ2-1; the match to TRBD2 covers 8 bases. The CDR3 totals 14 residues. Per germline, CDR1 DFQATT and CDR2 SNEGSKA (reference sequence). The trim removed 1 base at V and 4 bases at J, leaving 3 bases unmatched. The CDR3 protein is CSARAGGRYNEQFF. In DNA, the CDR3 is TGCAGTGCTAGAGCGGGGGGGCGATACAATGAGCAGTTCTTC.

This clonotype was detected many times. This rearrangement joins TRBV7-2 to TRBJ1-5; D is unclear. V was trimmed by 3 bases and J by 3 bases, leaving 12 bases between them. The germline V gene has CDR1 SGHTA and CDR2 FQGNSA. CDR3 length: 15 amino acids. For the CDR3, the DNA is TGTGCCAGCAGCTTCTTGGCAGCTATCAATCAGCCCCAGCATTTT. Translation: CASSFLAAINQPQHF.

This clonotype has a handful of counts. The DNA of the CDR3 is TGTGCCAGCAGTTTCGGGGGGCTGGGCTACACCTTC. Its translation is CASSFGGLGYTF. The chain is built from TRBV12-3 or TRBV12-4 and TRBJ1-2; D possibly corresponds to TRBD1 (6 bases). The CDR3 covers 12 residues. The V and J ends lost 3 bases and 8 bases respectively, with 10 bases between them.

This clonotype appeared many times. This chain links TRBV4-2 with TRBJ2-3; unclear D gene. Germline CDR1 is LGHNA and CDR2 is YNFKEQ. CDR3 size: 14 residues. Trimming pared 3 bases from V and 5 bases from J, leaving 12 bases between. The CDR3 sequence is CASSQNLKGDTQYF. DNA for the CDR3: TGTGCCAGCAGCCAGAATCTAAAGGGAGATACGCAGTATTTT.

This clonotype was seen repeatedly, ten times or more. The chain has TRBV19 and TRBJ1-5, with D perhaps matching TRBD1 (6 bases). The germline CDR1 and CDR2 sequences are LNHDA and SQIVND (reference sequence). The CDR3 runs 18 residues. V shed 3 bases and J shed 2 bases, with 20 bases lying between them. This CDR3 reads CASSMDSWGVSGNQPQHF. The CDR3 nucleotides read TGTGCCAGTAGTATGGACAGCTGGGGTGTCTCTGGCAATCAGCCCCAGCATTTT.

This clonotype was recorded many times. The chain has TRBV5-1 and TRBJ2-5; TRBD1 aligns across 9 bases. Germline values: CDR1 SGHRS, CDR2 YFSETQ. This CDR3 has 14 residues. With V trimmed by 4 bases and J by 5 bases, 6 bases remained unmatched. CDR3 protein: CASSVDRGSETQYF. The CDR3 DNA reads TGCGCCAGCAGCGTGGACAGGGGCAGTGAGACCCAGTACTTC.

At least ten counts were recorded for this clonotype. The chain has TRBV20-1 and TRBJ2-7; D is undetermined. The germline gives CDR1 DFQATT, CDR2 SNEGSKA (reference sequence). The CDR3 has 11 residues. Trimming pared 3 bases from V and 6 bases from J, leaving 9 bases between. The CDR3 protein is CSARVAFEQYF. CDR3 nucleotides: TGCAGTGCTAGGGTGGCGTTCGAGCAGTACTTC.

This clonotype was recorded many times. The chain couples TRBV29-1 to TRBJ2-1; tentatively, D is TRBD2 (5 bases). CDR3 size: 12 residues. Germline CDR1 reads SQVTM; CDR2 reads ANQGSEA. The V gene lost 6 bases and the J gene lost 6 bases, with 12 bases spanning the gap. The CDR3 nucleotides read TGCAGCGTGTCGGTGGGGAGCAATGAGCAGTTCTTC. Translating gives CSVSVGSNEQFF.

This rearrangement joins TRBV5-1 to TRBJ2-2, with 10 nucleotides matching TRBD1. This CDR3 is built from 16 residues. Losses at the gene ends were 4 bases for V and 4 bases for J; bases not matched to a gene: 7. The germline gives CDR1 SGHRS, CDR2 YFSETQ. The DNA of the CDR3 is TGCGCCAGCAGCAATCGACAGGGGGCGGGCACCGGGGAGCTGTTTTTT. As protein: CASSNRQGAGTGELFF. The full variable domain, in which reference TRBV5-1 and TRBJ2-2 provide the parts outside the CDR3, is KAGVTQTPRYLIKTRGQQVTLSCSPISGHRSVSWYQQTPGQGLQFLFEYFSETQRNKGNFPGRFSGRQFSNSRSEMNVSTLELGDSALYLCASSNRQGAGTGELFFGEGSRLTVL.

This clonotype has at least ten counts. The gene calls are TRBV6-1 and TRBJ2-7, with D perhaps assigned TRBD1 or TRBD2 (5 bases each). Trimming pared 0 bases from V and 0 bases from J, leaving 12 bases between. Germline lookup yields CDR1 MNHNS and CDR2 SASEGT. CDR3 length: 16 residues. The CDR3 DNA sequence: TGTGCCAGCAGTGAAGCGGGGACGGTGATCTCCTACGAGCAGTACTTC. It specifies CASSEAGTVISYEQYF.

This clonotype was found many times. This sequence joins TRBV20-1 and TRBJ1-1; 9 nucleotides align to TRBD1. Trimming took 5 bases from V and 0 from J; bases not matched to a gene: 10. Germline values: CDR1 DFQATT, CDR2 SNEGSKA (reference sequence). The CDR3 is 16 amino acids. The CDR3 loop reads CSAWGTGTYMNTEAFF. The CDR3, as DNA: TGCAGTGCTTGGGGGACAGGGACTTACATGAACACTGAAGCTTTCTTT.

This clonotype was seen ten or more times. This chain joins TRBV11-3 and TRBJ1-1; D is perhaps TRBD1 (5 bases). The CDR3 extends over 13 amino acids. Germline-derived CDR1 and CDR2 are SGHNT and YENEEA. The V gene lost 2 bases and the J gene lost 4 bases, with 8 bases spanning the gap. The CDR3 reads CASSLSGGTEAFF. The CDR3 DNA reads as TGTGCCAGCAGCTTATCGGGGGGCACTGAAGCTTTCTTT. The variable domain in full, with the rest retrieved from reference TRBV11-3 and TRBJ1-1, is EAGVVQSPRYKIIEKKQPVAFWCNPISGHNTLYWYLQNLGQGPELLIRYENEEAVDDSQLPKDRFSAERLKGVDSTLKIQPAELGDSAVYLCASSLSGGTEAFFGQGTRLTVV.

CDR3 sequence reads: CASSPTYNGRTDTQYF. As DNA, the CDR3 is TGTGCCAGTAGTCCGACTTACAACGGGAGGACAGATACGCAGTATTTT. The chain joins TRBV19 to TRBJ2-3; TRBD2 agrees at 7 bases. Looked up from germline, CDR1 is LNHDA and CDR2 is SQIVND (reference sequence). The CDR3 consists of 16 residues. V lost 5 bases, J lost 3 bases, and 11 bases stayed unmatched.

This clonotype was recorded many times. The chain has TRBV19 and TRBJ1-2; D is undetermined. V shed 5 bases and J shed 1 base, with 8 bases lying between them. This CDR3 is built from 13 residues. Per germline, CDR1 LNHDA and CDR2 SQIVND (reference sequence). The CDR3 protein is CASSWAGNYGYTF. DNA for the CDR3: TGTGCCAGTAGTTGGGCCGGTAACTATGGCTACACCTTC.